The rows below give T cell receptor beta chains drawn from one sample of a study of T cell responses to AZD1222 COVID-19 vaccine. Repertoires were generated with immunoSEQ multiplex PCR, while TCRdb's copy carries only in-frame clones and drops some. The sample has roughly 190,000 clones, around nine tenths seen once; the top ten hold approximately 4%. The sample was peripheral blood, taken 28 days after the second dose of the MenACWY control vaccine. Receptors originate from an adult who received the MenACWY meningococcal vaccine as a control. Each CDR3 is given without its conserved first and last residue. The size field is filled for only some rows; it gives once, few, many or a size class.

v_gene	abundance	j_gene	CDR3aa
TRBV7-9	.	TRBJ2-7	ASSLTRGYDEQY
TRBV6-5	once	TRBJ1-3	ASSHQAGNTIY
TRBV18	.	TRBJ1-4	ASSPSQGEKLF
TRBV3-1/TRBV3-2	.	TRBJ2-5	ASSPPRVGGMETQY
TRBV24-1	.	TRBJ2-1	ATSDPSGTYNEQF
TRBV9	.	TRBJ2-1	ASSVGLALYNEQF
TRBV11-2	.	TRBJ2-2	ASSLAGTSGRVTGELF
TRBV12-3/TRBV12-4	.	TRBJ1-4	ASSRVLNEKLF
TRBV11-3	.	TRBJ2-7	ASSTGNNDPYEQY
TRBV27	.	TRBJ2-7	ASSYLGGSGSRGEQY
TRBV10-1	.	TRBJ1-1	ASSEAQSNTEAF
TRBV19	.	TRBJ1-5	ASSTAFAQPQH
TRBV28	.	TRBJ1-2	ASSFQGNYGYT
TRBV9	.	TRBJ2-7	ASSVGTGGSYEQY
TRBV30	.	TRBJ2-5	AWSVDRETQY
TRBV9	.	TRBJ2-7	ASSVGGSTGTYEQY
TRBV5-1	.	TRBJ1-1	ASSLRTGGTEAF
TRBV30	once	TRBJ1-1	AWMGEDTEAF
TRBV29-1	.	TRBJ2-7	SANRGRGEQY
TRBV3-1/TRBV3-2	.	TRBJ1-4	ASSRPGLPEKLF
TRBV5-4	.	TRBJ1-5	ASSTGSNQPQH
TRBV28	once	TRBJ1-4	AAARGLEKLF
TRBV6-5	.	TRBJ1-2	ASSVDRTLSGYT
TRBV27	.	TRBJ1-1	ASSKGREAF
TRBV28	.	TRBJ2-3	ASSSEIDTQY
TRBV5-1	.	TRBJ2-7	ASSLDLRAIYEQY
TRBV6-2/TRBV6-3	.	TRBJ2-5	ASSYRSGGGETQY
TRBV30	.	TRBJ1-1	ACTGTANTEAF
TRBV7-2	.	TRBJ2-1	ASSLIPVGHEQF
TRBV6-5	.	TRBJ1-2	ASSPRGTGGYGYT
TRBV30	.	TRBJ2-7	AWSAGGYEQY
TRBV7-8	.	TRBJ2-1	ASSLAVITTGNNEQF
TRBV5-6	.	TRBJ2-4	ASTKGYSAIQY
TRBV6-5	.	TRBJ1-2	ASSLEGQGDGYT
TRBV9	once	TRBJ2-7	ASSVGALSYEQY